This entry lists 8 T cell receptor beta chains sequenced from one sample in a study of radiotherapy plus CTLA-4 blockade in lung cancer listed by TCRdb under 2018. The method was the immunoSEQ multiplex PCR assay. Drawn from immuneACCESS, this table holds only the in-frame rearrangements with V and J called that TCRdb kept. Clones are partly lost; checked studies trace under half to an unresolved V gene and leave the rest unexplained. The sample table contains 95,000 to 150,000 clones; only one count was recorded for 70% to 90% of them. Roughly 6.9% of the sample comes from the top ten. This specimen was peripheral blood, taken from a patient treated with radiotherapy plus ipilimumab. These receptor sequences come from a human donor with non-small cell lung cancer that progressed on radiotherapy plus ipilimumab.

A few counts support this clone. The chain has TRBV15 and TRBJ2-7, with 8 bases lining up with TRBD2. The CDR3 has 14 residues. CDR1 and CDR2 from the germline V gene are LNHNV and YYDKDF (reference sequence). V lost 0 bases to trimming and J lost 2 bases; unmatched junction nucleotides: 0. The CDR3 DNA reads as TGTGCCACCAGCAGAGAAGCGGGAGCCTACGAGCAGTACTTC. Protein sequence: CATSREAGAYEQYF.

The chain employs TRBV9 and TRBJ2-1; D remains ambiguous. The length of the CDR3 is 19 residues. V lost 0 bases and J lost 2, with 21 bases in between. CDR1 and CDR2 from the germline V gene are SGDLS and YYNGEE. This chain's CDR3 is CASSVAGIGSSVTYNEQFF. Written as DNA, the CDR3 is TGTGCCAGCAGCGTAGCTGGGATCGGATCCAGCGTAACCTACAATGAGCAGTTCTTC.

The rearrangement joins TRBV5-8 to TRBJ1-2, with D perhaps TRBD1 (6 bases). V lost 5 bases and J lost 0, with 11 bases in between. The length of the CDR3 is 14 residues. CDR1 is SGHTS and CDR2 is YDEGEE in the germline V gene. The CDR3 bases are TGTGCCAGCAGTGACAGGTTCTCTAACTATGGCTACACCTTC. This sequence encodes CASSDRFSNYGYTF.

The CDR3, as DNA: TGTGCCAGCAGTGATCCCCGGTGGGGGGTAAAAGCTTTCTTT. Its translation is CASSDPRWGVKAFF. V is TRBV6-1 and J is TRBJ1-1; tentative D call: TRBD1 (5 bases). Deletions cut 3 bases from V and 9 bases from J, with 17 bases between. The CDR3 is 14 amino acids. Germline loops: CDR1 MNHNS, CDR2 SASEGT.

The J gene is TRBJ2-5, the V gene TRBV2; TRBD2 aligns across 10 bases. The CDR3 covers 18 residues. CDR1 and CDR2 from the germline V gene are SNHLY and FYNNEI. V lost 3 bases to trimming and J lost 4 bases; unmatched junction nucleotides: 14. The CDR3 DNA follows: TGTGCCAGCAGTGATACCGTGGCTAGCGGGAGCTTAGGAGAGACCCAGTACTTC. Protein product: CASSDTVASGSLGETQYF. Variable domain in full (rest from reference TRBV2 and TRBJ2-5): EPEVTQTPSHQVTQMGQEVILRCVPISNHLYFYWYRQILGQKVEFLVSFYNNEISEKSEIFDDQFSVERPDGSNFTLKIRSTKLEDSAMYFCASSDTVASGSLGETQYFGPGTRLLVL.

A note on this clone: The sample has other DNA sequences that encode this CDR3 too. This sequence joins TRBV27 and TRBJ1-2, with a possible D match to TRBD1 (5 bases). The CDR3 runs 13 residues. Germline V lookup: CDR1 MNHEY, CDR2 SMNVEV (reference sequence). V lost 2 bases, J lost 4 bases, and 8 bases lay in between. The CDR3 protein is CASSLRGGYGYTF. The CDR3 nucleotides are TGTGCCAGCAGTTTAAGGGGTGGCTATGGCTACACCTTC.

CDR3: CASSPRGSSGEQYF. The DNA of the CDR3 is TGTGCCAGCAGCCCTAGGGGGTCCAGCGGGGAGCAGTACTTC. The V gene is TRBV7-6, the J gene TRBJ2-7; the D call may be TRBD1 or TRBD2 (6 bases each). Trimming cost V 5 bases and J 7 bases, with 18 bases left between them. Germline V gene sequence: CDR1 SGHVS, CDR2 FNYEAQ. CDR3 size: 14 residues.

Only one count was recorded for this clone. DNA for the CDR3: TGTGCCAGCAGCGTAGAGTCAGGGCCCGGGGAGCTGTTTTTT. It specifies CASSVESGPGELFF. The chain carries TRBV9 and TRBJ2-2; weak D call: TRBD1 (5 bases). This CDR3 spans 14 amino acids. The germline V and J ends were trimmed by 0 bases and 6 bases, with 9 bases remaining between them. CDR1 SGDLS and CDR2 YYNGEE come from the germline V gene.